The clone carrying this TCR beta chain has more than one count but fewer than ten. The CDR3 runs to 20 residues. J gave up 10 bases and V 8 bases, and 30 bases lay outside the gene matches. The germline CDR1 and CDR2 sequences are MDHEN and SYDVKM. This entry is derived from a study of blood T cell repertoires in COVID-19. Study-level information: The United States, Italy and Spain provided the acute and convalescent COVID-19 samples.

Only in-frame clones appear in the TCRdb table, and some are missing; sequencing was by immunoSEQ multiplex PCR. Among some 220,000 clones listed, around 82% were seen once. Specimen: peripheral blood. The V and J genes are TRBV28 and TRBJ2-1; 9 bases are a match to TRBD1. The clonotype originates from a woman in her thirties who had recovered from COVID-19. The CDR3 is CASESGTGIFGLVTTREQFF. Written as DNA, the CDR3 is TGTGCCAGCGAGTCCGGGACAGGGATTTTCGGGCTAGTCACAACTAGGGAGCAGTTCTTC.